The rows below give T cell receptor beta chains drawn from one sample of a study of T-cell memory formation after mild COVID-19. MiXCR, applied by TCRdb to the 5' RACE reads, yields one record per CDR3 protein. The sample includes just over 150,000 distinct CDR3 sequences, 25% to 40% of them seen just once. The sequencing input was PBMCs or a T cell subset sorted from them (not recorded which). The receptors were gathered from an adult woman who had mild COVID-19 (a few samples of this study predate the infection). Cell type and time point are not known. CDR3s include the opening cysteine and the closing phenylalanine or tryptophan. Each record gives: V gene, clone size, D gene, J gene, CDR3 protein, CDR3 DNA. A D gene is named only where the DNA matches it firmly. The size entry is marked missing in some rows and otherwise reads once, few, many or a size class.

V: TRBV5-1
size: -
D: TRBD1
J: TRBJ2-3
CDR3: CASSFGGTGDTDTQYF
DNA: TGCGCCAGCAGCTTCGGGGGGACAGGGGACACAGATACGCAGTATTTT

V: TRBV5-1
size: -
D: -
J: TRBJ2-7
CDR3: CASSPRGLYEQYF
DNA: TGCGCCAGCAGCCCCCGAGGGTTGTACGAGCAGTACTTC

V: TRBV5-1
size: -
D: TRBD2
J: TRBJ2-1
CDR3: CASSRLGGGTSGSYNEQFF
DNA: TGCGCCAGCAGCCGACTGGGCGGTGGGACTAGCGGGTCCTACAATGAGCAGTTCTTC

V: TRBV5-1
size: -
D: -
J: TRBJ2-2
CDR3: CASSLRGPNTGELFF
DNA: TGCGCCAGCAGCTTGCGCGGACCTAACACCGGGGAGCTGTTTTTT

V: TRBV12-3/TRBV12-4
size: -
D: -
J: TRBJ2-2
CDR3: CASGRESGELFF
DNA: TGTGCCAGCGGCAGGGAATCCGGGGAGCTGTTTTTT

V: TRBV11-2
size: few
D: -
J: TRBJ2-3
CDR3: CASSATPGSTDTQYF
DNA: TGTGCCAGCAGCGCAACTCCGGGTAGCACAGATACGCAGTATTTT

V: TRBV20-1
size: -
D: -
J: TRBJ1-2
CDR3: CSAKNRRDNYGYTF
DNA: TGCAGTGCTAAAAATCGACGGGACAACTATGGCTACACCTTC

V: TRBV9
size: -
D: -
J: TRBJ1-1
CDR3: CASSVGHGGVNEAFF
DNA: TGTGCCAGCAGCGTAGGCCATGGGGGGGTCAACGAAGCTTTCTTT

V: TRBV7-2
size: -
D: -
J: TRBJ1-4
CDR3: CASSVGVWGRGEKLFF
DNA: TGTGCCAGCAGCGTCGGCGTGTGGGGGCGCGGGGAAAAACTGTTTTTT

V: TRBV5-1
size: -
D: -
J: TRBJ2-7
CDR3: CASSQPDSEQYF
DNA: TGCGCCAGCAGCCAACCAGACAGCGAGCAGTACTTC

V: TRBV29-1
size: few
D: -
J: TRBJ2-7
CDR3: CSVSGVEGARSSYEQYF
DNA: TGCAGCGTGTCCGGGGTGGAGGGGGCAAGGAGCTCCTACGAGCAGTACTTC

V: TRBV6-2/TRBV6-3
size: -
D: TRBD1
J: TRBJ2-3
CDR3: CASSYFPHGQVADTQYF
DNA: TGTGCCAGCAGTTACTTCCCTCACGGACAGGTCGCCGATACGCAGTATTTT

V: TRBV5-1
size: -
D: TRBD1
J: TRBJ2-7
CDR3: CASRRGQRSYEQYF
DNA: TGCGCCAGCAGAAGGGGACAGCGTTCCTACGAGCAGTACTTC

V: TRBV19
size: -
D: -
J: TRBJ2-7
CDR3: CASSHGGRNEQYF
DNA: TGTGCCAGTAGCCATGGAGGGCGCAACGAGCAGTACTTC

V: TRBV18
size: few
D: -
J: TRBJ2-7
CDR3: CASSPTGGHYEQYF
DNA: TGTGCCAGCTCACCAACCGGCGGACACTACGAGCAGTACTTC

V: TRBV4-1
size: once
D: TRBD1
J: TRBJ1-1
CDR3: CASSSTGESTEAFF
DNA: TGCGCCAGCAGTTCGACAGGGGAGAGCACTGAAGCTTTCTTT

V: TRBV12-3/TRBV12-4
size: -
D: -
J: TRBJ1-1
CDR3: CASTKKGGNTEAFF
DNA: TGTGCCAGCACCAAGAAGGGGGGAAACACTGAAGCTTTCTTT

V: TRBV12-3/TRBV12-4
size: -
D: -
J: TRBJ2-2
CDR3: CASSYITALFF
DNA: TGTGCCAGCAGTTACATAACAGCGCTGTTTTTT